This passage covers 25 T cell receptor beta chains from one sample sequenced in a study of cytomegalovirus exposure and HLA in healthy donors. PCR used 60 Vbeta primers and 13 Jbeta primers. Clones were read by immunoSEQ multiplex PCR, and TCRdb kept only the in-frame ones, dropping some. Of 220,000 or so clones in the sample, around four fifths were seen once. The sample comprised PBMCs. The receptors were gathered from a man in his fifties or sixties in good health and CMV-seronegative.

Note on this clone: The junction and the germline gene differ at one end; a read error may be behind it. The chain carries TRBV7-9 and TRBJ2-2; TRBD1 aligns across 8 bases. This CDR3 is 15 amino acids long. The germline CDR1 and CDR2 sequences are SEHNR and FQNEAQ (reference sequence). DNA of the CDR3: TGTGCCAGCAGCTCCTTTACAGGGGGAACCGGGGAGCTGCTTTTT. The encoded protein is CASSSFTGGTGELLF. Drawing the rest from reference TRBV7-9 and TRBJ2-2, the complete variable domain is DTGVSQNPRHKITKRGQNVTFRCDPISEHNRLYWYRQTLGQGPEFLTYFQNEAQLEKSRLLSDRFSAERPKGSFSTLEIQRTEQGDSAMYLCASSSFTGGTGELLFGEGSRLTVL.

The gene calls are TRBV27 and TRBJ2-1, with D perhaps matching TRBD2 (6 bases). The CDR3 is 15 residues long. Germline V gene sequence: CDR1 MNHEY, CDR2 SMNVEV (reference sequence). V lost 8 bases and J lost 4, with 18 bases in between. CDR3 sequence: CASDHGSTAYNEQFF. For the CDR3, the DNA is TGTGCCAGCGACCACGGGAGTACGGCTTACAATGAGCAGTTCTTC.

The gene calls are TRBV30 and TRBJ1-4, with TRBD1 identical over 7 bases. CDR1 is GTSNPN and CDR2 is SVGIG in the germline V gene (reference sequence). With V trimmed by 4 bases and J by 6 bases, 8 bases remained unmatched. CDR3 length: 14 residues. CDR3 nucleotides: TGTGCCTGGATTCGGACAGGCCAAGATGAAAAACTGTTTTTT. Its translation is CAWIRTGQDEKLFF.

This chain joins TRBV5-6 and TRBJ1-4; D is ambiguous. Trimming pared 1 base from V and 2 bases from J, leaving 12 bases between. CDR1 is SGHDT and CDR2 is YYEEEE in the germline V gene. The CDR3 loop spans 16 amino acids. The CDR3 DNA follows: TGTGCCAGCAGCTTGTTATCCCAGAGGACTAATGAAAAACTGTTTTTT. Protein sequence: CASSLLSQRTNEKLFF.

Here the CDR3 reads CASSPTSGTDTQYF. CDR3 DNA sequence: TGTGCCAGCAGCCCGACTAGCGGCACAGATACGCAGTATTTT. The rearrangement joins TRBV7-9 to TRBJ2-3; 8 positions match TRBD2. V was clipped by 5 bases and J by 1 base; unmatched bases: 2. Germline-derived CDR1 and CDR2 are SEHNR and FQNEAQ (reference sequence). This CDR3 comprises 14 residues.

This clone has a handful of counts. The J gene is TRBJ2-7, the V gene TRBV5-6, with TRBD2 as a possible D gene (6 bases). The CDR3 runs to 13 residues. The germline V and J ends were trimmed by 2 bases and 4 bases, with 10 bases remaining between them. Per germline, CDR1 SGHDT and CDR2 YYEEEE. CDR3 in amino acids: CASSFGGGYEQYF. The CDR3 DNA sequence: TGTGCCAGCAGCTTCGGGGGTGGGTACGAGCAGTACTTC.

The chain is built from TRBV5-1 and TRBJ2-7; D perhaps matches TRBD1 (6 bases). CDR3 length: 17 amino acids. V lost 0 bases to trimming and J lost 3 bases, with 19 bases between them. Germline V gene sequence: CDR1 SGHRS, CDR2 YFSETQ. The CDR3 reads CASSLGAGGPAVYEQYF. The CDR3 DNA reads TGCGCCAGCAGCTTGGGGGCTGGGGGCCCAGCGGTCTACGAGCAGTACTTC.

The chain is built from TRBV27 and TRBJ2-3; D gene ambiguous. V lost 10 bases to trimming and J lost 2 bases, with 13 bases between them. The germline gives CDR1 MNHEY, CDR2 SMNVEV (reference sequence). The CDR3 consists of 13 residues. CDR3 sequence (DNA): TGTGCCACCTCCTCTCGGGTCACAGATACGCAGTATTTT. Protein: CATSSRVTDTQYF.

In this sample, this clone turned up once. The genes are TRBV19 and TRBJ2-3, with 10 bases lining up with TRBD2. The CDR3 is 16 amino acids. The germline V gene has CDR1 LNHDA and CDR2 SQIVND (reference sequence). The junction had 7 bases not matched to a gene; V was cut back by 3 bases and J by 4 bases. The CDR3 reads CASSIRLAGASDTQYF. In nucleotides, the CDR3 is TGTGCCAGTAGTATCAGACTAGCGGGCGCATCAGATACGCAGTATTTT.

This clone appeared a single time. The V and J genes are TRBV18 and TRBJ2-7; TRBD1 is a possible D gene (6 bases). This CDR3 is 14 amino acids long. Trimming stripped 2 bases from V and 4 bases from J, with 12 bases between. Germline CDR1 reads KGHSH; CDR2 reads LQKENI. CDR3 sequence reads: CASSPFGTTYEQYF. The CDR3, as DNA: TGTGCCAGCTCACCATTCGGGACAACATACGAGCAGTACTTC.

This clone has a single count. The chain joins TRBV2 to TRBJ1-4; D gene unclear. Trimming took off 3 bases at V and 4 bases at J, with 12 bases between the two ends. Germline loops: CDR1 SNHLY, CDR2 FYNNEI. CDR3 length: 15 amino acids. CDR3 residues: CASSERREINEKLFF. The CDR3 bases are TGTGCCAGCAGTGAGAGACGGGAAATTAATGAAAAACTGTTTTTT.

The chain is built from TRBV5-4 and TRBJ1-1, with D unclear. The CDR3 is 15 amino acids. In germline, CDR1 is SGHNT, CDR2 YYREEE (reference sequence). The V end was cut by 4 bases, the J end by 3 bases, with 16 bases between. The CDR3: CASSPRSRSDTEAFF. As DNA, the CDR3 is TGTGCCAGCAGCCCCCGCTCTAGATCGGACACTGAAGCTTTCTTT.

The rearrangement uses TRBV19 and TRBJ1-1, with 7 bases lining up with TRBD1. V shed 4 bases, J shed 4 bases, and the junction held 6 bases outside the gene matches. The CDR3 sequence is 14 residues long. CDR1 is LNHDA and CDR2 is SQIVND in the germline V gene (reference sequence). In DNA, the CDR3 is TGTGCCAGTAGTACTTCGACAGGGACCACTGAAGCTTTCTTT. Its protein is CASSTSTGTTEAFF.

This rearrangement joins TRBV20-1 to TRBJ1-3; no firm D call. The V gene lost 7 bases and the J gene lost 8 bases, with 9 bases spanning the gap. Germline V gene lookup returns CDR1 DFQATT and CDR2 SNEGSKA (reference sequence). This CDR3 spans 10 amino acids. CDR3 sequence reads: CSVEGDTIYF. The CDR3 DNA sequence: TGCAGTGTGGAGGGCGACACCATATATTTT.

J is TRBJ1-1 and V is TRBV4-2; D is undetermined. Germline lookup yields CDR1 LGHNA and CDR2 YNFKEQ. V lost 0 bases and J 3 bases, leaving 17 bases between the germline ends. The CDR3 consists of 17 residues. DNA for the CDR3: TGTGCCAGCAGCCAAGATATCCTCGCGGAGGCGGACACTGAAGCTTTCTTT. Translated, it gives CASSQDILAEADTEAFF.

The chain recombines TRBV29-1 with TRBJ2-5; 11 nucleotides match TRBD1. V shed 4 bases, J shed 4 bases, and the junction held 2 bases outside the gene matches. Germline V gene data show CDR1 as SQVTM and CDR2 as ANQGSEA. CDR3 length: 13 amino acids. CDR3 region: CSVVDRGRETQYF. The CDR3 DNA follows: TGCAGCGTTGTGGACAGGGGGCGAGAGACCCAGTACTTC.

This clone appeared a few times. The J gene is TRBJ1-1, the V gene TRBV18, with TRBD1 matching 8 bases. From germline, CDR1 is KGHSH and CDR2 LQKENI. Trimming took 5 bases from V and 8 from J; bases not matched to a gene: 7. This CDR3 comprises 13 residues. CDR3 DNA sequence: TGTGCCAGCTCAAAAACCGGACAGGGCGAAGCTTTCTTT. It encodes CASSKTGQGEAFF.

V is TRBV10-3 and J is TRBJ1-4; D not resolved. CDR3 length equals 13 residues. Trimming shortened V by 3 bases and J by 2 bases, and 4 bases separated the two germline ends. Germline values: CDR1 ENHRY, CDR2 SYGVKD. CDR3 protein: CAISDRTNEKLFF. The CDR3 bases are TGTGCCATCAGTGACCGGACTAATGAAAAACTGTTTTTT.

This chain joins TRBV30 and TRBJ2-7, with 9 bases identical to TRBD1. Per germline, CDR1 GTSNPN and CDR2 SVGIG (reference sequence). The CDR3 extends over 16 amino acids. J lost 5 bases, V lost 4 bases, and 15 bases had no gene match. In DNA form, the CDR3 reads TGTGCCTGGATCAGACCCCCTGGGACAGGGAGTGACGAGCAGTACTTC. Translated, it gives CAWIRPPGTGSDEQYF.

The chain carries TRBV15 and TRBJ1-4; the D gene is possibly TRBD1 (6 bases). Germline loops: CDR1 LNHNV, CDR2 YYDKDF (reference sequence). The CDR3 extends over 16 amino acids. Trimming shortened V by 0 bases and J by 5 bases, and 13 bases separated the two germline ends. The CDR3 is CATSRESTGQNEKLFF. The DNA for the CDR3 is TGTGCCACCAGCAGAGAGTCCACAGGGCAGAATGAAAAACTGTTTTTT.

This rearrangement joins TRBV5-1 to TRBJ2-3; TRBD2 matches at 7 bases. From germline, CDR1 is SGHRS and CDR2 YFSETQ. Unmatched junction bases numbered 10, after V lost 4 bases and J lost 2 bases. The CDR3 is 16 residues long. The CDR3 DNA sequence: TGCGCCAGCAGCGTACTGACCGGGACTACCACAGATACGCAGTATTTT. Amino acid sequence: CASSVLTGTTTDTQYF. The full variable domain, in which reference TRBV5-1 and TRBJ2-3 provide the parts outside the CDR3, is KAGVTQTPRYLIKTRGQQVTLSCSPISGHRSVSWYQQTPGQGLQFLFEYFSETQRNKGNFPGRFSGRQFSNSRSEMNVSTLELGDSALYLCASSVLTGTTTDTQYFGPGTRLTVL.

The chain combines TRBV5-1 with TRBJ2-7; possibly TRBD2 for D (6 bases). V was shortened by 0 bases and J by 9 bases, with 7 bases between the two germline ends. The CDR3 has 11 residues. Germline V gives CDR1 SGHRS, CDR2 YFSETQ. CDR3 sequence reads: CASSLGGVQYF. The CDR3 nucleotides are TGCGCCAGCAGCTTGGGGGGGGTGCAGTACTTC.

The chain combines TRBV29-1 with TRBJ2-1, with 14 bases identical to TRBD2. Trimming cost V 4 bases and J 1 base; bases outside gene matches: 6. The germline V gene has CDR1 SQVTM and CDR2 ANQGSEA. The CDR3 has 17 amino acids. CDR3 sequence reads: CSVVGTSGRVSYNEQFF. The CDR3 DNA sequence: TGCAGCGTTGTTGGGACTAGCGGGAGAGTGTCCTACAATGAGCAGTTCTTC.

This rearrangement joins TRBV27 to TRBJ2-7, with a tentative D call TRBD1 (5 bases). The J call may not be correct, given that the DNA end is closer to TRBJ2-1. The CDR3 is 15 amino acids. CDR1 and CDR2 (germline): MNHEY, SMNVEV (reference sequence). This CDR3 reads CASTLGAGQYNEQFF. The CDR3 region has the DNA TGTGCCAGCACCTTAGGGGCAGGGCAATACAATGAGCAGTTCTTC.

This clone was seen a handful of times. This CDR3 reads CASSEEASGYNEQFF. The CDR3 region has the DNA TGTGCCAGCAGTGAAGAGGCTAGCGGATACAATGAGCAGTTCTTC. The chain carries TRBV2 and TRBJ2-1, with 7 bases fitting TRBD2. Germline V gives CDR1 SNHLY, CDR2 FYNNEI. The CDR3 has 15 amino acids. V shed 1 base, J shed 4 bases, and the junction held 4 bases outside the gene matches.